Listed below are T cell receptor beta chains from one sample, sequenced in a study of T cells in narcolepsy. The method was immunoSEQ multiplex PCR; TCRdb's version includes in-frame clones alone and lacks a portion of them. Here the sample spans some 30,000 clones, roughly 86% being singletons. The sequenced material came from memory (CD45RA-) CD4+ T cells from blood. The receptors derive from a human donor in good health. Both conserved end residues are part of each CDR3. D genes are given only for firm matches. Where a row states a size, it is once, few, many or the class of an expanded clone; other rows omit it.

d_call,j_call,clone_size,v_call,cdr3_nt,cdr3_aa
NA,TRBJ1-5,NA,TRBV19,TGTGCCAGTAGTAATACAGGGACCAATCAGCCCCAGCATTTT,CASSNTGTNQPQHF
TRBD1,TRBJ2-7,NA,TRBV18,TGTGCCAGCTCACCCGAGACAGGGGGAACCTACGAGCAGTACTTC,CASSPETGGTYEQYF
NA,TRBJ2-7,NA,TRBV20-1,TGCAGTGCCCAGAAGGACGAGCAGTACTTC,CSAQKDEQYF
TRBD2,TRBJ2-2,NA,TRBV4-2,TGTGCCAGCAGCCGGGGACTAGCGGACACCGGGGAGCTGTTTTTT,CASSRGLADTGELFF
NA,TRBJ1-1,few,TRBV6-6,TGTGCCATCAGGGGCCCCGTAACTGAAGCTTTCTTT,CAIRGPVTEAFF
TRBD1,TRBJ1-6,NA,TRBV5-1,TGCGCCAGCAGCTTAGAAACAGGGGACTCACCCCTCCACTTT,CASSLETGDSPLHF
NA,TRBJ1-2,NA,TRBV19,TGTGCCAGTAGCCTGGACAGCCCCTATGGCTACACCTTC,CASSLDSPYGYTF
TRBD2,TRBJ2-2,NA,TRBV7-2,TGTGCCAGCAGCTTCTCCCTGGGTGGTAGCGGGCGAACCGGGGAGCTGTTTTTT,CASSFSLGGSGRTGELFF
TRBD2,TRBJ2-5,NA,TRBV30,TGTGCCTGCCGCCGGACTAGCGGCCAAGAGACCCAGTACTTC,CACRRTSGQETQYF
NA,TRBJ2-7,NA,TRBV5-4,TGTGCCAGCAGTAGTAATGGGGACGAGCAGTACTTC,CASSSNGDEQYF
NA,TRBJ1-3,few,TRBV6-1,TGTGCCAGCACCACAGGGCTTCAAGACACCATATATTTT,CASTTGLQDTIYF
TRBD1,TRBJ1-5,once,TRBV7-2,TGTGCCAGCAGCTTAGACAGGGGTTGGGGTCAGCCCCAGCATTTT,CASSLDRGWGQPQHF
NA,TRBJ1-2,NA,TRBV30,TGTGCCTGGAGTGTACAAGGAGCTAACTATGGCTACACCTTC,CAWSVQGANYGYTF
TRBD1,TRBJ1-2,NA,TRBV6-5,TGTGCCAGCAGTCGACAGGGAGGGGACCTGTATGGCTACACCTTC,CASSRQGGDLYGYTF
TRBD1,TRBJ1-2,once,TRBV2,TGTGCCAGCAGGACGGACAGGGGGGATGGCTACACCTTC,CASRTDRGDGYTF
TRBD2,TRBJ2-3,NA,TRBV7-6,TGTGCCAGCAGTTACAGCGGGGGGGAGACAGATACGCAGTATTTT,CASSYSGGETDTQYF
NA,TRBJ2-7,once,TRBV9,TGTGCCAGCAGCTCAGATTGGACAACCTACGAGCAGTACTTC,CASSSDWTTYEQYF
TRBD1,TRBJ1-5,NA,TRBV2,TGTGCCAGCAGTCTCGGGACAGGGGGCAATCAGCCCCAGCATTTT,CASSLGTGGNQPQHF
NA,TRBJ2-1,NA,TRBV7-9,TGTGCCAGCAGCTTAAATACCGGCGAGCAGTTCTTC,CASSLNTGEQFF
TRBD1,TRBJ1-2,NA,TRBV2,TGTGCCAGCAGTGGTGGGACAGGGGGGTATGGCTACACCTTC,CASSGGTGGYGYTF
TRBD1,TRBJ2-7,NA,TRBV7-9,TGTGCCAGCAGCTCATTTGACAGGGGAAACGAGCAGTACTTC,CASSSFDRGNEQYF
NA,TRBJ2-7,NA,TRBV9,TGTGCCAGCAGCGTGACAGGGGAGGGAAACGAGCAGTACTTC,CASSVTGEGNEQYF
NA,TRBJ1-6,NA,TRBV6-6,TGTGCCAGCAGGCAGGGGAGCAATGATTCACCCCTCCACTTT,CASRQGSNDSPLHF
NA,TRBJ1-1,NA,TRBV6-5,TGTGCCAGCAGTTATAGTGGGGAAGGAGGAAGGGCTTTCTTT,CASSYSGEGGRAFF
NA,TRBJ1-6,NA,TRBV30,TGTGCCTTACCCGTTAGCGGCAATGATTCACCCCTCCACTTT,CALPVSGNDSPLHF
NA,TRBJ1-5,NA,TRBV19,TGTGCCAGTAGTAGGGAGGGCAATCAGCCCCAGCATTTT,CASSREGNQPQHF
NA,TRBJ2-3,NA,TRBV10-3,TGTGCCATCAGACCCTCCAGCACAGATACGCAGTATTTT,CAIRPSSTDTQYF